This section outlines one T cell receptor beta chain sequence together with its context. Per the germline V gene, CDR1 is SNHLY and CDR2 is FYNNEI. The CDR3 runs 16 residues. Trimming cost V 3 bases and J 3 bases; bases outside gene matches: 6. The data were obtained in a study of control samples from healthy donors and cancer patients. Profiled with immunoSEQ multiplex PCR; TCRdb holds only in-frame clones, not every one. The sample holds about 150,000 clones, 94% seen once. Sequenced input: blood. The chain is built from TRBV2 and TRBJ2-3, with 10 bases matching TRBD2. The TCR was taken from a woman in her thirties or forties in good health. The CDR3 DNA reads TGTGCCAGCAGTGATCCGGGACTAGCGATGACAGATACGCAGTATTTT. Its protein product is CASSDPGLAMTDTQYF.